The 32 T cell receptor beta chains below were found in one sample sequenced in a study of T cell responses to AZD1222 COVID-19 vaccine. Sequencing was performed with immunoSEQ multiplex PCR; in TCRdb, only in-frame clones are kept and a portion is missing. The table records about 100,000 clones, around 87% of them present only once. The sequences come from peripheral blood, collected on day 0 of AZD1222 vaccination. The receptors come from an adult in good health.

The V call is TRBV5-1, the J call TRBJ2-3, with D unclear. V shed 0 bases and J shed 4 bases, with 6 bases lying between them. Germline V gene lookup returns CDR1 SGHRS and CDR2 YFSETQ. This CDR3 has 13 residues. The CDR3 spells CASSLAGSDTQYF. In nucleotides, the CDR3 is TGCGCCAGCAGCTTGGCTGGGTCAGATACGCAGTATTTT.

The chain recombines TRBV19 with TRBJ1-1; TRBD1 is a possible D gene (6 bases). CDR1 and CDR2 (germline): LNHDA, SQIVND (reference sequence). The length of the CDR3 is 13 residues. V was cut by 7 bases and J by 4 bases, with 13 bases left in between. CDR3 DNA: TGTGCCAGTAATCTAGTACAGGGCACTGAAGCTTTCTTT. As protein: CASNLVQGTEAFF.

The chain combines TRBV7-8 with TRBJ1-5, with D perhaps TRBD1 (5 bases). The CDR3 runs 15 residues. CDR1 is SGHVS, CDR2 FQNEAQ, per germline. V was clipped by 2 bases and J by 7 bases, with 15 bases between them. The CDR3 sequence is CASSLNPPGGQPQHF. In DNA form, the CDR3 reads TGTGCCAGCAGCTTAAATCCCCCCGGGGGGCAGCCCCAGCATTTT.

V is TRBV6-5 and J is TRBJ1-6; 8 nucleotides agree with TRBD1. V shed 6 bases, J shed 5 bases, and the junction held 6 bases outside the gene matches. From germline, CDR1 is MNHEY and CDR2 SVGAGI. CDR3 length: 15 amino acids. CDR3 nucleotide sequence: TGTGCCAGCAGATGGGGACAGGCGAATAATTCACCCCTCCACTTT. Translating it yields CASRWGQANNSPLHF.

This clone was recorded only once. The gene calls are TRBV11-2 and TRBJ1-1; the D is unclear. From germline, CDR1 is SGHAT and CDR2 FQNNGV. Trimming removed 5 bases at V and 5 bases at J, with 6 bases between. This CDR3 contains 11 residues. CDR3 nucleotides: TGTGCCAGCAGCCTCGGGACTGAAGCTTTCTTT. This gives the protein CASSLGTEAFF. The whole variable domain, filled in from reference TRBV11-2 and TRBJ1-1, reads EAGVAQSPRYKIIEKRQSVAFWCNPISGHATLYWYQQILGQGPKLLIQFQNNGVVDDSQLPKDRFSAERLKGVDSTLKIQPAKLEDSAVYLCASSLGTEAFFGQGTRLTVV.

The rearrangement joins TRBV11-2 to TRBJ1-2; no clear D. Trimming took 1 base from V and 8 from J, leaving 5 bases between them. This CDR3 region has 11 residues. Germline V CDR1 and CDR2: SGHAT, FQNNGV. CDR3 in amino acids: CASSLVGGYTF. CDR3 coding DNA: TGTGCCAGCAGCTTAGTGGGCGGCTACACCTTC.

The genes are TRBV7-2 and TRBJ2-1, with TRBD2 identical over 7 bases. The CDR3 is 17 residues long. J was trimmed by 4 bases and V by 0 bases; bases with no gene match: 9. Per the germline V gene, CDR1 is SGHTA and CDR2 is FQGNSA. CDR3 DNA: TGTGCCAGCAGCTTAGCGGGGGGGACTACGAAATACAATGAGCAGTTCTTC. It is translated as CASSLAGGTTKYNEQFF.

The chain combines TRBV4-2 with TRBJ1-2, with TRBD1 identical over 7 bases. J lost 4 bases, V lost 7 bases, and 15 bases had no gene match. The CDR3 contains 16 residues. From germline, CDR1 is LGHNA and CDR2 YNFKEQ. The CDR3 sequence: CASIPGDRTVGYGYTF. The CDR3 DNA sequence: TGTGCCAGCATCCCAGGGGACAGAACCGTTGGCTATGGCTACACCTTC.

The rearrangement joins TRBV12-3 or TRBV12-4 to TRBJ1-3; maybe TRBD1 (6 bases). The CDR3 sequence is 13 residues long. The V gene lost 6 bases and the J gene lost 2 bases, with 8 bases spanning the gap. The DNA of the CDR3 is TGTGCCAGCAGACAGGGTGCTGGAAACACCATATATTTT. Its translation: CASRQGAGNTIYF.

V and J are TRBV2 and TRBJ1-5; D remains unclear. Trimming removed 6 bases from V and 1 base from J, with 10 bases in between. CDR1 and CDR2 (germline): SNHLY, FYNNEI. The CDR3 consists of 14 residues. This CDR3 reads CASRSGVSNQPQHF. The CDR3 coding sequence is TGTGCCAGCAGATCCGGGGTCAGCAATCAGCCCCAGCATTTT.

The chain is built from TRBV28 and TRBJ1-1; D unclear. This CDR3 contains 13 residues. V lost 2 bases and J 1 base, leaving 5 bases between the germline ends. CDR1 is MDHEN, CDR2 SYDVKM, per germline. The CDR3 DNA reads as TGTGCCAGCAGTTTAGTGGGGAACACTGAAGCTTTCTTT. Encoded protein: CASSLVGNTEAFF.

CDR3 sequence reads: CANLGQGVSYEQFF. The DNA for the CDR3 is TGTGCCAACTTGGGACAGGGGGTTAGTTATGAGCAGTTCTTC. The genes are TRBV28 and TRBJ2-1; 11 bases map to TRBD1. After removal of 10 bases from V and 8 bases from J, the junction contained 10 bases not matched to a gene. Germline CDR1 reads MDHEN; CDR2 reads SYDVKM. The CDR3 covers 14 residues.

The chain has TRBV9 and TRBJ1-2; D uncertain. CDR3 length: 12 amino acids. Germline-derived CDR1 and CDR2 are SGDLS and YYNGEE. The V end was cut by 0 bases, the J end by 6 bases, with 6 bases between. The CDR3 nucleotides are TGTGCCAGCAGCGTAGGAAGGCATGGCTACACCTTC. It yields the protein CASSVGRHGYTF.

The chain joins TRBV18 to TRBJ1-2, with 9 bases that match TRBD1. Germline values: CDR1 KGHSH, CDR2 LQKENI. The V gene end was trimmed by 2 bases and the J gene end by 0 bases; junction bases not matched to a gene: 10. The CDR3 has 18 amino acids. The CDR3 DNA sequence: TGTGCCAGCTCACCAGCCGGGACAGGGCTACTTGCTAACTATGGCTACACCTTC. Translation gives CASSPAGTGLLANYGYTF.

The J gene is TRBJ2-2, the V gene TRBV5-6; the match to TRBD1 covers 9 bases. CDR3 length equals 16 residues. Per germline, CDR1 SGHDT and CDR2 YYEEEE. V dropped 3 bases and J dropped 4; count of bases not matched to a gene: 7. The chain's CDR3 is CASSWRDRESTGELFF. CDR3 DNA: TGTGCCAGCAGCTGGCGGGACAGGGAAAGCACCGGGGAGCTGTTTTTT.

This clone was detected only once. V and J are TRBV18 and TRBJ1-4, with a weak D call TRBD1 (5 bases). CDR1 is KGHSH, CDR2 LQKENI, per germline. The CDR3 loop spans 15 amino acids. Trimming took off 2 bases at V and 8 bases at J, with 15 bases between the two ends. The CDR3 loop is CASSPSGPSREKLFF. DNA of the CDR3: TGTGCCAGCTCACCATCGGGGCCCAGTCGGGAAAAACTGTTTTTT.

V usage is TRBV12-3 or TRBV12-4 and J usage is TRBJ1-2; D is ambiguous. This CDR3 contains 11 residues. Trimming shortened V by 1 base and J by 8 bases, and 5 bases separated the two germline ends. For the CDR3, the DNA is TGTGCCAGCAGTTTAGGGTTGGGCTACACCTTC. Translation: CASSLGLGYTF.

The chain joins TRBV6-5 to TRBJ1-1; D is undetermined. Trimming left V 7 bases short and J 0 bases short, with 9 bases between. This CDR3 has 13 residues. Germline V gene data show CDR1 as MNHEY and CDR2 as SVGAGI. In DNA, the CDR3 is TGTGCCAGCATTTCGAGTATGAACACTGAAGCTTTCTTT. Protein product: CASISSMNTEAFF.

The rearrangement joins TRBV12-3 or TRBV12-4 to TRBJ2-7; D remains ambiguous. The CDR3 contains 12 residues. V was cut by 2 bases and J by 2 bases, with 4 bases left in between. CDR3 nucleotide sequence: TGTGCCAGCAGTTTACGGACCTACGAGCAGTACTTC. Its translation: CASSLRTYEQYF.

This chain links TRBV7-2 with TRBJ2-1, with TRBD2 matching over 11 bases. The CDR3 contains 15 residues. V shed 5 bases and J 4 bases; nucleotides not matched to a gene: 4. Germline values: CDR1 SGHTA, CDR2 FQGNSA. The CDR3 here is CASSPRLAGYNEQFF. The CDR3 region has the DNA TGTGCCAGCAGCCCGAGACTAGCGGGGTACAATGAGCAGTTCTTC.

The V call is TRBV4-3, the J call TRBJ2-7, with D unresolved. The CDR3 extends over 15 amino acids. CDR1 and CDR2 from the germline V gene are LGHNA and YSLEER. Trimming shortened V by 0 bases and J by 2 bases, and 11 bases separated the two germline ends. The CDR3 spells CASSQEARSPYEQYF. The CDR3 DNA follows: TGCGCCAGCAGCCAAGAAGCGCGGTCTCCCTACGAGCAGTACTTC.

This clone was found once. The chain combines TRBV4-2 with TRBJ1-4; D may be TRBD1 (5 bases). CDR1 and CDR2 (germline): LGHNA, YNFKEQ. The CDR3 length is 14 residues. Trimming left V 0 bases short and J 8 bases short, with 10 bases between. CDR3 residues: CASSQDRAGEKLFF. Here the CDR3 DNA reads TGTGCCAGCAGCCAAGATCGGGCAGGGGAAAAACTGTTTTTT.

J is TRBJ2-2 and V is TRBV12-3 or TRBV12-4, with D unclear. This CDR3 contains 13 residues. Deletions cut 3 bases from V and 5 bases from J, with 7 bases between. DNA of the CDR3: TGTGCCAGCAGTTTTGGGCGAACCGGGGAGCTGTTTTTT. It translates to CASSFGRTGELFF.

V gene TRBV5-1 combines with J gene TRBJ2-7; D possibly corresponds to TRBD1 (6 bases). The germline V gene encodes CDR1 SGHRS and CDR2 YFSETQ. This CDR3 is built from 14 residues. V shed 4 bases and J shed 2 bases, with 13 bases lying between them. DNA of the CDR3: TGCGCCAGCAGCACAGCAGGGGTCGCCTACGAGCAGTACTTC. It encodes CASSTAGVAYEQYF.

V is TRBV19 and J is TRBJ1-6; possibly TRBD1 for D (5 bases). CDR1 LNHDA and CDR2 SQIVND come from the germline V gene (reference sequence). The CDR3 runs 14 residues. Between the trimmed V and J ends, which lost 6 bases and 5 bases, there was a span of 11 bases. In nucleotides, the CDR3 is TGTGCCAGTAGGAAGGGGACGGATAATTCACCCCTCCACTTT. Its translation is CASRKGTDNSPLHF. Based on the CDR3 plus reference TRBV19 and TRBJ1-6, the full variable domain is DGGITQSPKYLFRKEGQNVTLSCEQNLNHDAMYWYRQDPGQGLRLIYYSQIVNDFQKGDIAEGYSVSREKKESFPLTVTSAQKNPTAFYLCASRKGTDNSPLHFGNGTRLTVT.

The rearrangement links TRBV7-2 to TRBJ1-1, with D possibly matching TRBD1 (5 bases). Per germline, CDR1 SGHTA and CDR2 FQGNSA. CDR3 length: 14 amino acids. V lost 1 base to trimming and J lost 1 base, with 7 bases between them. The CDR3 loop reads CASSLGGANTEAFF. The CDR3 region has the DNA TGTGCCAGCAGCTTAGGCGGGGCGAACACTGAAGCTTTCTTT.

The chain joins TRBV6-5 to TRBJ2-1; 13 nucleotides line up with TRBD2. Trimming took 11 bases from V and 8 from J; bases not matched to a gene: 6. Germline CDR1 reads MNHEY; CDR2 reads SVGAGI. The CDR3 is 13 amino acids. The CDR3 loop reads CAGGTSGVYEQFF. The CDR3, as DNA: TGTGCCGGAGGGACTAGCGGGGTGTATGAGCAGTTCTTC.

This rearrangement joins TRBV29-1 to TRBJ2-5; 13 nucleotides line up with TRBD2. Germline V gene sequence: CDR1 SQVTM, CDR2 ANQGSEA. J was trimmed by 5 bases and V by 5 bases; bases with no gene match: 8. The CDR3 is made up of 15 amino acids. The CDR3 DNA is TGCAGCGTTCTCGGACTAGCGGGGGAAATGGAGACCCAGTACTTC. Translation: CSVLGLAGEMETQYF.

J is TRBJ1-6 and V is TRBV11-2; D is unresolved. CDR1 SGHAT and CDR2 FQNNGV come from the germline V gene. CDR3 size: 15 residues. V shed 1 base and J shed 4 bases, with 8 bases lying between them. Here the CDR3 DNA reads TGTGCCAGCAGCTTAGCAGGAAGTTATAATTCACCCCTCCACTTT. It specifies CASSLAGSYNSPLHF.

This chain uses TRBV10-3 with TRBJ2-7, with no clear D. The CDR3 totals 14 residues. Germline V lookup: CDR1 ENHRY, CDR2 SYGVKD. The ends were cut back, 2 bases at V and 5 bases at J, with 13 bases in the middle. The CDR3 nucleotides are TGTGCCATCAGTGAGCCCCAAACAATACACGAGCAGTACTTC. It codes for CAISEPQTIHEQYF.

V usage is TRBV3-1 (or the pseudogene TRBV3-2) and J usage is TRBJ1-4, with D hard to call. The germline gives CDR1 LGHDT, CDR2 YNNKEL (reference sequence). CDR3 size: 13 residues. Trimming pared 3 bases from V and 8 bases from J, leaving 10 bases between. CDR3: CASSHVTEEKLFF. For the CDR3, the DNA is TGTGCCAGCAGCCACGTGACCGAGGAAAAACTGTTTTTT.

V and J are TRBV6-1 and TRBJ1-3; weak D call: TRBD1 (5 bases). The length of the CDR3 is 15 residues. V lost 2 bases, J lost 2 bases, and 10 bases lay in between. Germline V CDR1 and CDR2: MNHNS, SASEGT. The CDR3 nucleotides are TGTGCCAGCAGTGAAAATGGGGCTGCTGGAAACACCATATATTTT. It codes for CASSENGAAGNTIYF.